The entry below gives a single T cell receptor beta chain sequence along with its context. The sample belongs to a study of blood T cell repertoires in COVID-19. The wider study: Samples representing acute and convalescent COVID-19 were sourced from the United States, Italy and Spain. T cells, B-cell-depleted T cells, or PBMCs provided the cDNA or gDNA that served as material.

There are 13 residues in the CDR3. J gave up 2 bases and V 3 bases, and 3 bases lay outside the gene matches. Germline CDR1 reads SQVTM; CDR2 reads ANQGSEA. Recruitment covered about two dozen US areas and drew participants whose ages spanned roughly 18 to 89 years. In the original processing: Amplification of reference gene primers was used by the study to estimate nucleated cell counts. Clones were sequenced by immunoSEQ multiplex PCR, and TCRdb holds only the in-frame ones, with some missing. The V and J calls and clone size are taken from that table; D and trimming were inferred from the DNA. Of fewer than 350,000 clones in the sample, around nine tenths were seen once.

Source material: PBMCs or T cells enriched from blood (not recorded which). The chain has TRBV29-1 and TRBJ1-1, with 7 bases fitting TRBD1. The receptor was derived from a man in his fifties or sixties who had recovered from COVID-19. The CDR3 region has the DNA TGCAGCGTTGATGACAGGGCAAACACTGAAGCTTTCTTT. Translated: CSVDDRANTEAFF.